What follows are 11 T cell receptor beta chains derived from one specimen sequenced in a study of blood T cell repertoires in COVID-19 (dated by TCRdb to about 2020). The protocol used for the library was the immunoSEQ multiplex PCR assay. Sourced from immuneACCESS, this table was stored by TCRdb with only in-frame sequences that have V and J called. A share of the clones is absent; for the studies checked, an unresolved V gene accounts for under half, and the remainder has no known explanation. In this sample the table shows under 55,000 clones, 78% of which occur a single time. The biggest ten clones account for 5.5% to 6% of the sample. The sample comprised PBMCs or T cells enriched from blood (not recorded which). The receptor source for this set is a woman between 50 and 59 years old with acute COVID-19.

The CDR3 region is CASSYFVRGSNTEAFF. The CDR3 nucleotides read TGTGCCAGCAGTTATTTCGTCAGGGGGTCGAACACTGAAGCTTTCTTT. The chain employs TRBV6-6 and TRBJ1-1, with 7 nucleotides matching TRBD1. Looked up from germline, CDR1 is MNHNY and CDR2 is SVGAGI (reference sequence). V was pared by 3 bases and J by 1 base, with 8 bases of the junction left unmatched. This CDR3 region has 16 residues.

The chain has TRBV4-1 and TRBJ2-1; D call uncertain. The V gene's germline CDR1 is MGHRA and CDR2 YSYEKL. This CDR3 is 15 amino acids long. The V end was cut by 7 bases, the J end by 0 bases, with 13 bases between. The CDR3 coding sequence is TGCGCCAGCACCCCCTGGCAGGACTCCTACAATGAGCAGTTCTTC. It yields the protein CASTPWQDSYNEQFF.

The V call is TRBV3-1 (or the pseudogene TRBV3-2), the J call TRBJ1-4, with no clear D. CDR3 length: 14 amino acids. V was clipped by 1 base and J by 8 bases, with 11 bases between them. Per germline, CDR1 LGHDT and CDR2 YNNKEL (reference sequence). The CDR3 coding sequence is TGTGCCAGCAGCCAAGGGGGAGGTACCGAAAAACTGTTTTTT. This codes for CASSQGGGTEKLFF.

CDR3 nucleotide sequence: TGTGCCAGCAGTCTCCTAGCGGGAGGCACAGATACGCAGTATTTT. This encodes CASSLLAGGTDTQYF. The gene calls are TRBV6-4 and TRBJ2-3, with 10 bases aligning to TRBD2. CDR1 is MRHNA and CDR2 is SNTAGT in the germline V gene. Germline trimming cut 5 bases from V and 1 base from J; bases unmatched to any gene: 3. The CDR3 extends over 15 amino acids.

The V and J genes are TRBV6-5 and TRBJ2-7; 10 nucleotides align to TRBD2. CDR3 length: 15 amino acids. Germline loops: CDR1 MNHEY, CDR2 SVGAGI. V was clipped by 6 bases and J by 0 bases; unmatched bases: 5. In nucleotides, the CDR3 is TGTGCCAGCAGAGCTAGGACTAGCGGCTCCTACGAGCAGTACTTC. Translating gives CASRARTSGSYEQYF.

The chain has TRBV7-2 and TRBJ1-5, with TRBD1 matching 11 bases. The CDR3 is 16 amino acids. Germline CDR1 and CDR2: SGHTA and FQGNSA. V shed 1 base, J shed 6 bases, and the junction held 5 bases outside the gene matches. The CDR3 spells CASSLGGQGAIQPQHF. CDR3 nucleotides: TGTGCCAGCAGCTTAGGTGGACAGGGGGCTATTCAGCCCCAGCATTTT.

The V gene is TRBV28, the J gene TRBJ1-1; 7 bases align to TRBD1. Germline CDR1 reads MDHEN; CDR2 reads SYDVKM. V gave up 5 bases and J gave up 3 bases; unmatched junction bases: 9. The CDR3 is made up of 15 amino acids. CDR3 protein: CASSERTGRDTEAFF. CDR3 in DNA: TGTGCCAGCAGTGAGAGGACAGGAAGGGACACTGAAGCTTTCTTT.

The chain joins TRBV2 to TRBJ2-7, with 8 bases matching TRBD1. V lost 6 bases to trimming and J lost 3 bases; unmatched junction nucleotides: 4. The V gene's germline CDR1 is SNHLY and CDR2 FYNNEI. The CDR3 runs 13 residues. The CDR3 spells CASRGTGLYEQYF. For the CDR3, the DNA is TGTGCCAGCAGGGGGACAGGCCTCTACGAGCAGTACTTC.

Of note for this clone: At one of its ends the junction is not consistent with the germline gene, which may arise from a read error. The V gene is TRBV6-2 or TRBV6-3, the J gene TRBJ2-3; 8 positions match TRBD2. The CDR3 is 18 amino acids. The germline V gene has CDR1 MNHEY and CDR2 SVGEGT. CDR3 protein: CASSYSPRETSGTDTQYF. CDR3 nucleotide sequence: TGTGCCAGCAGCTACTCCCCCCGTGAGACTAGCGGCACAGATACGCAGTATTTT.

This sequence joins TRBV5-6 and TRBJ2-2; perhaps TRBD1 as D (5 bases). V lost 3 bases to trimming and J lost 4 bases, with 19 bases between them. The length of the CDR3 is 17 residues. Per germline, CDR1 SGHDT and CDR2 YYEEEE. DNA for the CDR3: TGTGCCAGCAGCTCCCGTAGCCGCAGGGCGGTCACCGGGGAGCTGTTTTTT. Encoded protein: CASSSRSRRAVTGELFF.

This clone was found once. The rearrangement uses TRBV28 and TRBJ1-4, with a weak D call TRBD1 (6 bases). Germline-derived CDR1 and CDR2 are MDHEN and SYDVKM. This CDR3 is 14 amino acids long. Between the trimmed V and J ends, which lost 3 bases and 8 bases, there was a span of 13 bases. The chain's CDR3 is CASSFSGDEEKLFF. CDR3 nucleotide sequence: TGTGCCAGCAGTTTTTCAGGGGACGAAGAAAAACTGTTTTTT.